This TCR beta chain emerged from a study of blood T cell repertoires in COVID-19. The overall study: Donors in the United States, Italy and Spain gave samples during acute or convalescent COVID-19. PBMCs, B-cell-depleted T cells, or T cells provided the cDNA or gDNA that made up the material.

As processed by the authors: Reference gene primers were amplified, and this amplification served to estimate nucleated cell counts. Using immunoSEQ multiplex PCR, the repertoire was profiled, and TCRdb retains in-frame clones only, with some absent. D and trimming come from the DNA, and the V and J calls and clone size come from that table. The table lists 350,000 to 550,000 clones, around 89% of them singletons. Germline-derived CDR1 and CDR2 are SGHRS and YFSETQ. The CDR3 extends over 15 amino acids. J gave up 6 bases and V 3 bases, and 9 bases lay outside the gene matches. The source is a woman in her 30s with acute or convalescent COVID-19. J is TRBJ1-5 and V is TRBV5-1, with 7 bases that match TRBD1. Specimen: peripheral blood. The CDR3 is CASSSEGAVGQPQHF. CDR3 DNA: TGCGCCAGCAGCTCTGAGGGGGCTGTAGGTCAGCCCCAGCATTTT.